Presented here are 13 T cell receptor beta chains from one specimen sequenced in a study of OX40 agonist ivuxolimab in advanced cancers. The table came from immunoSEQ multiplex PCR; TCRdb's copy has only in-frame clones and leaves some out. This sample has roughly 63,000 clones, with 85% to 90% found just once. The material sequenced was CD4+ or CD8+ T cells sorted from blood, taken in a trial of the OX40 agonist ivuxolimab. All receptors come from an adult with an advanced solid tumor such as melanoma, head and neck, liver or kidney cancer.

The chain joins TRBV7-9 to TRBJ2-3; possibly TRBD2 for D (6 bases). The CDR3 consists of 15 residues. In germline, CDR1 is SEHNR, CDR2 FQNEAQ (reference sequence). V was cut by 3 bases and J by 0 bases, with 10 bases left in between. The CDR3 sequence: CASSFGGDSTDTQYF. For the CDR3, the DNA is TGTGCCAGCAGCTTTGGAGGGGACAGCACAGATACGCAGTATTTT.

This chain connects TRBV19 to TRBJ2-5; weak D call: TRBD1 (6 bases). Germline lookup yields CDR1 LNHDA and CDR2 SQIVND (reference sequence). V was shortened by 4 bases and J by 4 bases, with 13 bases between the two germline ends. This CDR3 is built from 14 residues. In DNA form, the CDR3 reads TGTGCCAGTAGTACCTACCGAGGGGGAGAGACCCAGTACTTC. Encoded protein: CASSTYRGGETQYF.

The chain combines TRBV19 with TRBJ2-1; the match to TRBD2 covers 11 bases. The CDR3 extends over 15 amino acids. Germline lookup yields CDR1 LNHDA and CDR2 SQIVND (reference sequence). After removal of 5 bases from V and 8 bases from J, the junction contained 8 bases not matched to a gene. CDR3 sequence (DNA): TGTGCCAGTAGTCTATTAGCGGGAGGGTTAGATGAGCAGTTCTTC. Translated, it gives CASSLLAGGLDEQFF.

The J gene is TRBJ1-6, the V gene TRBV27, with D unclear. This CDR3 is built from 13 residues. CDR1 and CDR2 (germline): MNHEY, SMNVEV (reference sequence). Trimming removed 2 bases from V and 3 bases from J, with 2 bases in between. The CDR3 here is CASSLIYNSPLHF. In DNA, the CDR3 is TGTGCCAGCAGTTTAATCTATAATTCACCCCTCCACTTT.

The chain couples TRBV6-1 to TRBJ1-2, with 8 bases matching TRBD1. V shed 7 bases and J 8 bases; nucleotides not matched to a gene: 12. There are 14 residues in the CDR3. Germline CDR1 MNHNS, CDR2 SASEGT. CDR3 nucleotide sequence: TGTGCCAGCATTATAGGACAGGGCACGGGGGGCTACACCTTC. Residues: CASIIGQGTGGYTF.

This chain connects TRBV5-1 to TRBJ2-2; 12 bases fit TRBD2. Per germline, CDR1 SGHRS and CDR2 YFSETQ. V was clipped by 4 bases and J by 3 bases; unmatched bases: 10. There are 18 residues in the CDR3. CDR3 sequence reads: CASSPLAGGPKDTGELFF. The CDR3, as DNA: TGCGCCAGCAGCCCCCTAGCGGGGGGGCCAAAGGACACCGGGGAGCTGTTTTTT.

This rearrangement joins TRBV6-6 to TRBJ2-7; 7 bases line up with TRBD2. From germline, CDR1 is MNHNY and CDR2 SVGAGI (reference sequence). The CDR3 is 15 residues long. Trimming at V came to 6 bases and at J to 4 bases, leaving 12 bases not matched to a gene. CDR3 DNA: TGTGCCAGCAGCCGTTGGGCAGCGGGGAATTACGAGCAGTACTTC. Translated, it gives CASSRWAAGNYEQYF.

DNA of the CDR3: TGTGCCAGCAGCCAAGATCCTTGGGCACCCGGCGAGGTATTTGATTCACCCCTCCACTTT. Residues: CASSQDPWAPGEVFDSPLHF. V usage is TRBV14 and J usage is TRBJ1-6; no clear D gene. Germline V gives CDR1 SGHDN, CDR2 FVKESK. V dropped 0 bases and J dropped 8 bases, with 26 bases sitting between them. This CDR3 is 20 amino acids long.

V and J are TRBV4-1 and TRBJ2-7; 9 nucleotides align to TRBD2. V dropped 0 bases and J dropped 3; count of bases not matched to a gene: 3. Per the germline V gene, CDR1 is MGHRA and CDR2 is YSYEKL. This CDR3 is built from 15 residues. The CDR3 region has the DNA TGCGCCAGCAGCCAAGAGCGGGGGGGCATCTACGAGCAGTACTTC. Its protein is CASSQERGGIYEQYF.

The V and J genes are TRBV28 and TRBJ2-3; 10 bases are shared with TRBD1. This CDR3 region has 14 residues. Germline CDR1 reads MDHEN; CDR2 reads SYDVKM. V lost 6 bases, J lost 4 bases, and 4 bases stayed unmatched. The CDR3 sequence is CASSPGQGSDTQYF. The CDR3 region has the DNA TGTGCCAGCAGCCCGGGACAGGGGTCAGATACGCAGTATTTT.

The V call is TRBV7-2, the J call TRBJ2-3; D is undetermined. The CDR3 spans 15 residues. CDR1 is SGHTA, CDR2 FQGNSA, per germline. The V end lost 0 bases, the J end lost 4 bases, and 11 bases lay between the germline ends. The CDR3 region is CASSLARTHPDTQYF. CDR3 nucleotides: TGTGCCAGCAGCTTAGCCCGGACCCACCCAGATACGCAGTATTTT.

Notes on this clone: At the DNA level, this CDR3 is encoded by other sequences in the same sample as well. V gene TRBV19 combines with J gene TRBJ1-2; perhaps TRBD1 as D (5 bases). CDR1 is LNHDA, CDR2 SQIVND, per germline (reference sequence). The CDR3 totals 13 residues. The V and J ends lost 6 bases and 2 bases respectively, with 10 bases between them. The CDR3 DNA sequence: TGTGCCAGTAGCGTTAAGGGGAACTATGGCTACACCTTC. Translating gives CASSVKGNYGYTF. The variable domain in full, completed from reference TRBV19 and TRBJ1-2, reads DGGITQSPKYLFRKEGQNVTLSCEQNLNHDAMYWYRQDPGQGLRLIYYSQIVNDFQKGDIAEGYSVSREKKESFPLTVTSAQKNPTAFYLCASSVKGNYGYTFGSGTRLTVV.

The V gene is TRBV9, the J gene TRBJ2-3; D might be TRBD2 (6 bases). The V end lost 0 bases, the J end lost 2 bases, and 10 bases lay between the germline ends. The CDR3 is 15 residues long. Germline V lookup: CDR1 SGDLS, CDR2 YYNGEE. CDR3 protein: CASSVEPSATDTQYF. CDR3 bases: TGTGCCAGCAGCGTAGAGCCTAGCGCCACAGATACGCAGTATTTT.